These 18 T cell receptor beta chains came from one sample sequenced in a study of blood T cell repertoires in COVID-19. Clones were read by immunoSEQ multiplex PCR, and TCRdb kept only the in-frame ones, dropping some. The table lists around 150,000 clones, about 93% of them singletons. Material for sequencing was peripheral blood. The receptors derive from a woman aged 45-65 years with acute or convalescent COVID-19.

This chain joins TRBV27 and TRBJ1-6; 11 bases fit TRBD1. V gave up 3 bases and J gave up 7 bases; unmatched junction bases: 5. The CDR3 is 16 amino acids. CDR1 and CDR2 from the germline V gene are MNHEY and SMNVEV (reference sequence). DNA for the CDR3: TGTGCCAGCAGTTTCTGGACAGGGGGCGGGAATTCACCCCTCCACTTT. Protein product: CASSFWTGGGNSPLHF.

This rearrangement joins TRBV11-3 to TRBJ1-3; D call uncertain. The CDR3 length is 16 residues. V was pared by 5 bases and J by 0 bases, with 14 bases between. In germline, CDR1 is SGHNT, CDR2 YENEEA. CDR3 loop: CASSPLTGSSGNTIYF. The CDR3 nucleotides are TGTGCCAGCAGCCCCCTTACCGGGAGCTCTGGAAACACCATATATTTT.

The chain recombines TRBV2 with TRBJ1-2; D gene ambiguous. Deletions cut 2 bases from V and 2 bases from J, with 9 bases between. This CDR3 is built from 14 residues. CDR1 is SNHLY, CDR2 FYNNEI, per germline. The CDR3 loop is CASSERALNYGYTF. The CDR3 DNA sequence: TGTGCCAGCAGTGAAAGAGCGTTAAACTATGGCTACACCTTC.

The chain combines TRBV10-2 with TRBJ2-3; TRBD2 aligns across 8 bases. Trimming at V came to 7 bases and at J to 4 bases, leaving 10 bases not matched to a gene. The CDR3 length is 15 residues. Germline V gives CDR1 WSHSY, CDR2 SAAADI. This CDR3 reads CASTPPSGGADTQYF. The CDR3 nucleotides are TGCGCCAGCACACCACCGAGCGGGGGTGCAGATACGCAGTATTTT.

The chain uses TRBV4-3 and TRBJ1-2, with TRBD1 identical over 7 bases. Germline loops: CDR1 LGHNA, CDR2 YSLEER. CDR3 length: 15 amino acids. The trim removed 4 bases at V and 5 bases at J, leaving 10 bases unmatched. The CDR3 protein is CASSPFQGQPYGYTF. The CDR3 DNA sequence: TGCGCCAGCAGCCCATTCCAGGGACAGCCGTATGGCTACACCTTC.

The chain uses TRBV29-1 and TRBJ1-1; D is unresolved. CDR1 is SQVTM and CDR2 is ANQGSEA in the germline V gene. V lost 1 base to trimming and J lost 1 base, with 10 bases between them. The CDR3 spans 14 residues. The CDR3 DNA follows: TGCAGCGTTGAAGGTTCAAGTAGGAACACTGAAGCTTTCTTT. This translates into CSVEGSSRNTEAFF.

The chain has TRBV27 and TRBJ1-5; no clear D. Trimming shortened V by 5 bases and J by 8 bases, and 13 bases separated the two germline ends. Germline lookup yields CDR1 MNHEY and CDR2 SMNVEV (reference sequence). The CDR3 sequence is 13 residues long. The CDR3: CASSPDSWEPQHF. DNA for the CDR3: TGTGCCAGCAGTCCCGACTCCTGGGAGCCCCAGCATTTT.

The rearrangement links TRBV19 to TRBJ1-1; maybe TRBD1 (6 bases). Germline CDR1 and CDR2: LNHDA and SQIVND (reference sequence). V gave up 2 bases and J gave up 4 bases, with 14 bases separating them. The CDR3 totals 15 residues. The CDR3 region has the DNA TGTGCCAGTAGTATAAGTGTATCCAGGGGCACTGAAGCTTTCTTT. Translated: CASSISVSRGTEAFF.

The count of this clone is one. The V call is TRBV6-2 or TRBV6-3, the J call TRBJ1-6; unclear D gene. The germline V gene has CDR1 MNHEY and CDR2 SVGEGT. The V gene lost 5 bases and the J gene lost 8 bases, with 10 bases spanning the gap. The CDR3 spans 13 residues. The CDR3 here is CASSKVQDSPLHF. In DNA, the CDR3 is TGTGCCAGCAGTAAGGTCCAGGATTCACCCCTCCACTTT.

The chain recombines TRBV6-4 with TRBJ2-3; D may be TRBD1 (5 bases). V was shortened by 6 bases and J by 2 bases, with 9 bases between the two germline ends. CDR1 and CDR2 from the germline V gene are MRHNA and SNTAGT. The CDR3 contains 13 residues. In nucleotides, the CDR3 is TGTGCCAGCAGCCAAGGACACACAGATACGCAGTATTTT. As protein: CASSQGHTDTQYF.

The chain's CDR3 is CASSLHNADSPLHF. CDR3 in DNA: TGTGCCAGCAGCTTACACAACGCGGATTCACCCCTCCACTTT. This sequence joins TRBV11-2 and TRBJ1-6, with D uncertain. The CDR3 covers 14 residues. Germline V lookup: CDR1 SGHAT, CDR2 FQNNGV. V lost 2 bases and J 8 bases, leaving 10 bases between the germline ends.

This chain connects TRBV3-1 (or the pseudogene TRBV3-2) to TRBJ1-6, with a tentative D call TRBD1 (5 bases). The CDR3 extends over 18 amino acids. CDR1 and CDR2 (germline): LGHDT, YNNKEL (reference sequence). V shed 0 bases and J shed 0 bases, with 12 bases lying between them. In DNA, the CDR3 is TGTGCCAGCAGCCAAGATTGGGGCGCCAGCTCCTATAATTCACCCCTCCACTTT. As protein: CASSQDWGASSYNSPLHF.

CDR3 bases: TGTGCCAGCAGCCGATGGACAGGGACTAATGAAAAACTGTTTTTT. Residues: CASSRWTGTNEKLFF. The chain recombines TRBV14 with TRBJ1-4; 8 bases map to TRBD1. The trim removed 4 bases at V and 2 bases at J, leaving 3 bases unmatched. The CDR3 runs to 15 residues. CDR1 is SGHDN and CDR2 is FVKESK in the germline V gene.

V gene TRBV28 combines with J gene TRBJ1-2; D gene ambiguous. Trimming cost V 5 bases and J 4 bases, with 11 bases left between them. Germline CDR1 is MDHEN and CDR2 is SYDVKM. The CDR3 consists of 13 residues. The CDR3 protein is CASSKSRLYGYTF. The CDR3, as DNA: TGTGCCAGCAGTAAGTCCAGACTCTATGGCTACACCTTC.

The CDR3 sequence: CASRTRQGANYGYTF. The CDR3 nucleotides read TGCGCCAGCAGGACAAGACAGGGTGCTAACTATGGCTACACCTTC. The chain joins TRBV5-1 to TRBJ1-2, with 7 bases matching TRBD1. The CDR3 runs 15 residues. V lost 5 bases to trimming and J lost 0 bases; unmatched junction nucleotides: 7. Germline V gene lookup returns CDR1 SGHRS and CDR2 YFSETQ.

V and J are TRBV11-2 and TRBJ2-2; 7 bases are shared with TRBD1. This CDR3 region has 16 residues. V shed 5 bases, J shed 3 bases, and the junction held 9 bases outside the gene matches. Per the germline V gene, CDR1 is SGHAT and CDR2 is FQNNGV. For the CDR3, the DNA is TGTGCCAGCAGCCTCCAAGGGGGCGCAGACACCGGGGAGCTGTTTTTT. Translation gives CASSLQGGADTGELFF. Full variable domain (missing parts from reference TRBV11-2 and TRBJ2-2): EAGVAQSPRYKIIEKRQSVAFWCNPISGHATLYWYQQILGQGPKLLIQFQNNGVVDDSQLPKDRFSAERLKGVDSTLKIQPAKLEDSAVYLCASSLQGGADTGELFFGEGSRLTVL.

V is TRBV7-9 and J is TRBJ1-6; D is unresolved. The CDR3 sequence is 15 residues long. Trimming took 1 base from V and 7 from J, leaving 11 bases between them. CDR1 and CDR2 from the germline V gene are SEHNR and FQNEAQ (reference sequence). CDR3 sequence (DNA): TGTGCCAGCAGCTTAGACGGCAGGCCCAATTCACCCCTCCACTTT. Protein: CASSLDGRPNSPLHF.

This chain uses TRBV28 with TRBJ1-5, with D perhaps matching TRBD1 (5 bases). V gave up 5 bases and J gave up 7 bases, with 21 bases separating them. The germline V gene encodes CDR1 MDHEN and CDR2 SYDVKM. This CDR3 contains 16 residues. The chain's CDR3 is CASSPSGGWRGQPQHF. In nucleotides, the CDR3 is TGTGCCAGCAGTCCTTCCGGGGGATGGCGGGGCCAGCCCCAGCATTTT. Complete variable domain (other parts from reference TRBV28 and TRBJ1-5): DVKVTQSSRYLVKRTGEKVFLECVQDMDHENMFWYRQDPGLGLRLIYFSYDVKMKEKGDIPEGYSVSREKKERFSLILESASTNQTSMYLCASSPSGGWRGQPQHFGDGTRLSIL.